This is a list of T cell receptor beta chains from one sample in a study of control samples from healthy donors and cancer patients. Clones were read by immunoSEQ multiplex PCR, and TCRdb kept only the in-frame ones, dropping some. The sample records more than 100,000 clones, 80% to 95% being singletons. Sequenced input: blood. All receptors come from a man younger than 35 in good health. The CDR3 runs from the conserved cysteine through the conserved F or W. The D gene is left open where the match is weak. Some rows mark clone size as missing; the rest say once, few, many or name a class of expanded clone.

V,J,D,size,DNA,CDR3
TRBV27,TRBJ2-2,.,.,TGTGCCAGCAGCCCCTTTGGGGGTTCCGGGGAGCTGTTTTTT,CASSPFGGSGELFF
TRBV12-3/TRBV12-4,TRBJ2-7,.,.,TGTGCCAGCAGTTCCGACATCTACTACGAGCAGTACTTC,CASSSDIYYEQYF
TRBV7-9,TRBJ2-5,TRBD2,.,TGTGCCAGCAGCCCCCCGGGGGGGGCACTAGAAATTCGAGAGACCCAGTACTTC,CASSPPGGALEIRETQYF
TRBV28,TRBJ2-2,TRBD1,.,TGTGCCGGAGGCCCGAGGGGGCACACCGGGGAGCTGTTTTTT,CAGGPRGHTGELFF
TRBV23-1,TRBJ1-2,TRBD1,.,TGCGCCAGCAGTCAAAACCGGGACAGGGGGCGCCGGGCTAACTATGGCTACACCTTC,CASSQNRDRGRRANYGYTF
TRBV13,TRBJ2-1,.,.,TGTGCCAGCAGCTTTAACTCAGGTCACAATGAGCAGTTCTTC,CASSFNSGHNEQFF
TRBV25-1,TRBJ1-1,TRBD1,.,TGTGCCAGCAGTGAATTCAGGGGGGAGATATCCACTGAAGCTTTCTTT,CASSEFRGEISTEAFF
TRBV7-6,TRBJ1-4,TRBD1,.,TGTGCCAGCAGCTTAGACAGGGGGCGCGAAAAACTGTTTTTT,CASSLDRGREKLFF
TRBV11-2,TRBJ1-4,.,.,TGTGCCAGCAGCTGGGTTGGACAGTCGGAAGAAAAACTGTTTTTT,CASSWVGQSEEKLFF
TRBV3-1/TRBV3-2,TRBJ1-5,.,.,TGTGCCAGCAGCCCCGACAGCAATCAGCCCCAGCATTTT,CASSPDSNQPQHF
TRBV10-3,TRBJ2-1,.,few,TGTGCCATCAGTGATGGGGCCCCAGCGGCCCCCTACAATGAGCAGTTCTTC,CAISDGAPAAPYNEQFF
TRBV11-2,TRBJ2-7,.,.,TGTGCCAGCAGCTTAGATGGATCGGACTTAAACTTC,CASSLDGSDLNF
TRBV14,TRBJ2-3,.,.,TGTGCCAGCAGCCAAGCCCGTCTCACAGATACGCAGTATTTT,CASSQARLTDTQYF
TRBV18,TRBJ2-2,.,.,TGTGCCAGCTCACCCCAGGACACCGGGGAGCTGTTTTTT,CASSPQDTGELFF
TRBV27,TRBJ1-2,.,.,TGTGCCAGCAGTTCCGCAGCGGATGGCTACACCTTC,CASSSAADGYTF
TRBV3-1/TRBV3-2,TRBJ2-3,.,.,TGTGCCAGCAGCCAGGCCTACAGTTCTAGCACAGATACGCAGTATTTT,CASSQAYSSSTDTQYF
TRBV19,TRBJ1-1,.,.,TGTGCCAGTAGCAGGACAGCGAACACTGAAGCTTTCTTT,CASSRTANTEAFF
TRBV7-3,TRBJ2-7,.,once,TGTGCCAGCAGCTTAACGGCGGGATATCTCTACGAGCAGTACTTC,CASSLTAGYLYEQYF
TRBV12-3/TRBV12-4,TRBJ2-7,.,once,TGTGCCAGCAGCAAAGCCCTCTCCGAGCAGTACTTC,CASSKALSEQYF
TRBV7-2,TRBJ2-2,TRBD1,.,TGTGCCAGCAGGAAACCGGGACAGGCGGGCACCGGGGAGCTGTTTTTT,CASRKPGQAGTGELFF
TRBV30,TRBJ2-3,TRBD1,once,TGTGCCTGGAGTCCCCAGGGGGCGCCGACAGATACGCAGTATTTT,CAWSPQGAPTDTQYF
TRBV5-6,TRBJ1-1,.,.,TGTGCCAGCAGCTTAAAGAACACTGAAGCTTTCTTT,CASSLKNTEAFF
TRBV19,TRBJ1-5,TRBD1,.,TGTGCCAGTACTTGGACAGGGAATACATATAGCAATCAGCCCCAGCATTTT,CASTWTGNTYSNQPQHF
TRBV9,TRBJ2-1,.,.,TGTGCCAGCAGCGTAGAAGAGCGGCTCTACAATGAGCAGTTCTTC,CASSVEERLYNEQFF
TRBV11-2,TRBJ2-5,TRBD2,.,TGTGCCAGCAGCTTCGGATCCGCTAGCGGGCCGCAAGAGACCCAGTACTTC,CASSFGSASGPQETQYF
TRBV3-1/TRBV3-2,TRBJ2-3,TRBD1,once,TGTGCCAGCAGCTACGGTACAGGGGCTAGCACAGATACGCAGTATTTT,CASSYGTGASTDTQYF
TRBV5-1,TRBJ2-1,TRBD2,.,TGCGCCAGCAGCCCATGGACTAGCGGGAGTTCCGGGGGGCAGTTCTTC,CASSPWTSGSSGGQFF
TRBV24-1,TRBJ1-1,.,.,TGTGCCACCAGTGATTCGGCCTCCTGGCACACTGAAGCTTTCTTT,CATSDSASWHTEAFF
TRBV2,TRBJ2-7,.,.,TGTGCCAGCAGTGAGTCGGGGGGCCATTTCTACGAGCAGTACTTC,CASSESGGHFYEQYF
TRBV25-1,TRBJ2-2,.,.,TGTGCCAGCAGGGAGCCGTGGTACACCGGGGAGCTGTTTTTT,CASREPWYTGELFF
TRBV29-1,TRBJ1-5,TRBD1,.,TGCAGCCCTAATCGATCGGACAGGGTAAATCAGCCCCAGCATTTT,CSPNRSDRVNQPQHF
TRBV5-4,TRBJ2-7,.,.,TGTGCCAGCAGCTTGTTCGGGGCCTACGAGCAGTACTTC,CASSLFGAYEQYF